Below, 14 T cell receptor beta chains from the same sample are listed, as sequenced in a study of blood T cell repertoires in COVID-19. The assay was immunoSEQ multiplex PCR, and TCRdb's table has in-frame clones only and misses some. The sample includes tens of thousands of clones, around 90% seen only once; the top ten take about 2.9%. Sequenced sample: peripheral blood. All receptors derive from a man in his fifties with active COVID-19.

The rearrangement links TRBV5-4 to TRBJ1-2; a possible D gene is TRBD1 (6 bases). The CDR3 covers 17 residues. The germline V gene encodes CDR1 SGHNT and CDR2 YYREEE (reference sequence). The ends were cut back, 2 bases at V and 0 bases at J, with 17 bases in the middle. The CDR3 loop is CASSFGQRLKANYGYTF. The DNA of the CDR3 is TGTGCCAGCAGCTTTGGACAGAGACTTAAAGCTAACTATGGCTACACCTTC.

V is TRBV6-5 and J is TRBJ2-7; 10 positions match TRBD1. V was pared by 0 bases and J by 7 bases, with 6 bases of the junction left unmatched. CDR1 is MNHEY, CDR2 SVGAGI, per germline. This CDR3 has 15 residues. In nucleotides, the CDR3 is TGTGCCAGCAGTTACTCCCGACAGGGGGCGGGTGAGCAGTACTTC. As protein: CASSYSRQGAGEQYF.

The chain carries TRBV4-3 and TRBJ2-7, with TRBD2 matching 13 bases. CDR1 is LGHNA, CDR2 YSLEER, per germline. There are 18 residues in the CDR3. The V gene end was trimmed by 1 base and the J gene end by 3 bases; junction bases not matched to a gene: 9. The chain's CDR3 is CASSQGLAGGLLNYEQYF. In DNA form, the CDR3 reads TGCGCCAGCAGCCAAGGACTAGCGGGGGGCTTACTCAACTACGAGCAGTACTTC.

This chain uses TRBV10-3 with TRBJ1-5, with D perhaps TRBD1 (5 bases). The germline V gene encodes CDR1 ENHRY and CDR2 SYGVKD. The CDR3 is made up of 12 amino acids. Deletions cut 9 bases from V and 5 bases from J, with 11 bases between. The CDR3 sequence is CAIKTDHQPQHF. The CDR3 DNA sequence: TGTGCCATTAAGACAGACCATCAGCCCCAGCATTTT.

This chain links TRBV9 with TRBJ2-7; D uncertain. Germline V gives CDR1 SGDLS, CDR2 YYNGEE. The CDR3 loop spans 14 amino acids. Trimming left V 0 bases short and J 3 bases short, with 10 bases between. The CDR3 spells CASSVATAGYEQYF. As DNA, the CDR3 is TGTGCCAGCAGCGTAGCTACAGCAGGCTACGAGCAGTACTTC.

The CDR3: CASSPRDRVNPEAFF. DNA of the CDR3: TGTGCCAGCAGCCCTCGGGACAGGGTAAATCCTGAAGCTTTCTTT. The chain joins TRBV7-9 to TRBJ1-1; 9 bases line up with TRBD1. The V gene's germline CDR1 is SEHNR and CDR2 FQNEAQ (reference sequence). Trimming at V came to 5 bases and at J to 6 bases, leaving 10 bases not matched to a gene. CDR3 size: 15 residues.

The chain links TRBV6-2 or TRBV6-3 to TRBJ2-7; TRBD2 aligns across 8 bases. Per the germline V gene, CDR1 is MNHEY and CDR2 is SVGEGT. CDR3 length: 13 amino acids. Unmatched junction bases numbered 11, after V lost 5 bases and J lost 11 bases. The CDR3 nucleotides are TGTGCCAGCAGTAAACCGGGACTAGTTCGGGAGTACGTC. This codes for CASSKPGLVREYV.

The chain combines TRBV2 with TRBJ2-7, with TRBD2 matching over 9 bases. This CDR3 is 17 amino acids long. Germline V gene lookup returns CDR1 SNHLY and CDR2 FYNNEI. Unmatched junction bases numbered 16, after V lost 8 bases and J lost 2 bases. CDR3 sequence: CASPRSASGMRTYEQYV. The CDR3 coding sequence is TGTGCCAGCCCGAGGTCGGCTAGCGGGATGAGGACCTACGAGCAGTACGTC.

The chain recombines TRBV5-6 with TRBJ2-1, with D perhaps TRBD2 (6 bases). Germline V gene lookup returns CDR1 SGHDT and CDR2 YYEEEE. V was pared by 4 bases and J by 7 bases, with 24 bases between. This CDR3 comprises 17 residues. The CDR3 DNA sequence: TGTGCCAGCAGCCCGCGGGGCGGGATGCTGGTTGGGAATGAGCAGTTCTTC. Its translation: CASSPRGGMLVGNEQFF. Based on the CDR3 plus reference TRBV5-6 and TRBJ2-1, the full variable domain is DAGVTQSPTHLIKTRGQQVTLRCSPKSGHDTVSWYQQALGQGPQFIFQYYEEEERQRGNFPDRFSGHQFPNYSSELNVNALLLGDSALYLCASSPRGGMLVGNEQFFGPGTRLTVL.

The chain has TRBV13 and TRBJ2-4; TRBD2 aligns across 8 bases. J lost 5 bases, V lost 5 bases, and 14 bases had no gene match. The CDR3 consists of 17 residues. Germline assignment: CDR1 PRHDT and CDR2 FYEKMQ (reference sequence). For the CDR3, the DNA is TGTGCCAGCAGCCCCGCCCGGGGGGGGCGGGGGGAAAACATTCAGTACTTC. Translating gives CASSPARGGRGENIQYF. The variable domain in full, with the rest retrieved from reference TRBV13 and TRBJ2-4, is AAGVIQSPRHLIKEKRETATLKCYPIPRHDTVYWYQQGPGQDPQFLISFYEKMQSDKGSIPDRFSAQQFSDYHSELNMSSLELGDSALYFCASSPARGGRGENIQYFGAGTRLSVL.

The chain is built from TRBV4-2 and TRBJ2-5; no clear D gene. The CDR3 is 15 residues long. Per the germline V gene, CDR1 is LGHNA and CDR2 is YNFKEQ. The ends were cut back, 1 base at V and 5 bases at J, with 14 bases in the middle. The CDR3 sequence: CASSQVARHRETQYF. CDR3 nucleotides: TGTGCCAGCAGCCAAGTGGCGAGACACCGGGAGACCCAGTACTTC.

This rearrangement joins TRBV6-6 to TRBJ2-7; D remains unclear. Germline V gene sequence: CDR1 MNHNY, CDR2 SVGAGI (reference sequence). This CDR3 comprises 11 residues. Trimming stripped 7 bases from V and 5 bases from J, with 9 bases between. The CDR3 loop is CASTTRDEQYF. Here the CDR3 DNA reads TGTGCCAGCACCACCCGGGACGAGCAGTACTTC.

The V call is TRBV11-3, the J call TRBJ2-3; D gene unclear. CDR3 length: 12 amino acids. The germline V gene has CDR1 SGHNT and CDR2 YENEEA. V was pared by 4 bases and J by 4 bases, with 6 bases between. DNA of the CDR3: TGTGCCAGCAGCTACTATTCAGATACGCAGTATTTT. It codes for CASSYYSDTQYF.

This rearrangement joins TRBV9 to TRBJ2-6; D is possibly TRBD2 (5 bases). The germline CDR1 and CDR2 sequences are SGDLS and YYNGEE. V lost 4 bases and J 3 bases, leaving 11 bases between the germline ends. CDR3 size: 15 residues. The DNA of the CDR3 is TGTGCCAGCAGCCTTGAGGGCGGTGGGGCCAACGTCCTGACTTTC. It translates to CASSLEGGGANVLTF.